This T cell receptor (beta chain) was identified in a study of beta chain features in type 1 diabetes. CDR1 is MNHNS and CDR2 is SASEGT in the germline V gene. This CDR3 region has 15 residues. Trimming took 3 bases from V and 2 from J; bases not matched to a gene: 3. The isolated RNA, all of it, was reverse transcribed, so expressed TCRB transcripts were what got sequenced. Sequencing used immunoSEQ multiplex PCR; TCRdb keeps in-frame clones, though not all of them. The sample holds 600,000 to 650,000 clones, around 15% seen once. About this clone: Its matching antigen is unknown.

Findings and caveats of the study: Possibly, sequencing cDNA over-represented cells that had high TCR expression levels. Reduced insertions and increased deletions marked VDJ junctions in type 1 diabetes patients.

The chain joins TRBV6-1 to TRBJ1-1, with 10 bases identical to TRBD1. The sample consisted of naive CD4+ T cells from blood. The sequence was collected from a young man in good health. The CDR3, as DNA: TGTGCCAGCAGTGACTTGACAGGGGGCAACACTGAAGCTTTCTTT. Translation: CASSDLTGGNTEAFF.